The entry that follows covers one TCR beta chain sequence. Its antigen is unidentified. CDR3 size: 13 residues. V shed 4 bases and J shed 4 bases, with 10 bases lying between them. Looked up from germline, CDR1 is MNHEY and CDR2 is SMNVEV (reference sequence). The PCR contained 60 Vbeta and 13 Jbeta primers. Generated by immunoSEQ multiplex PCR, the TCRdb table keeps only in-frame clones and is missing some. The data show 180,000 or so clones, nearly 80% seen once. This sample was included in a study of cytomegalovirus exposure and HLA in healthy donors. Study-wide results and limits: Through in vitro validation, a few CMV-associated chains were shown to be specific for CMV antigens.

Sequencing used PBMCs. V gene TRBV27 combines with J gene TRBJ1-2; D might be TRBD1 (5 bases). This receptor was obtained from a female donor in good health and CMV-seronegative. The CDR3 DNA is TGTGCCAGCAGTTCCCAGGGTGGCTATGGCTACACCTTC. It translates to CASSSQGGYGYTF.